Following are 26 T cell receptor beta chains from one sample sequenced in a study of T cell clones after liver transplantation. Using immunoSEQ multiplex PCR, the repertoire was profiled, and TCRdb retains in-frame clones only, with some absent. The sample holds about 5,800 clones, approximately 30% seen once. These receptors are not linked to any known antigen. Alloreactive TCRbeta sequences came from sequencing proliferating CFSE-low cells in the MLR. The specimen was CD4+ T cells from cultured PBMCs. The receptors come from a human patient who received a liver transplant. Some T cells may be graft donor cells.

This clone was picked up one time. V is TRBV5-1 and J is TRBJ2-1; D is perhaps TRBD1 (6 bases). CDR3 length equals 15 residues. Germline V gene data show CDR1 as SGHRS and CDR2 as YFSETQ. V was shortened by 3 bases and J by 3 bases, with 13 bases between the two germline ends. In DNA form, the CDR3 reads TGCGCCAGCAGCTCGGACAGTCCCTACTACAATGAGCAGTTCTTC. As protein: CASSSDSPYYNEQFF.

The CDR3 region is CASSRTGSYEQYF. In nucleotides, the CDR3 is TGTGCCAGCAGCCGGACAGGGTCCTACGAGCAGTACTTC. The chain combines TRBV27 with TRBJ2-5; 8 bases line up with TRBD1. The better agreement between TRBJ2-7 and the DNA end casts doubt on the J call. The CDR3 spans 13 residues. Germline V gives CDR1 MNHEY, CDR2 SMNVEV (reference sequence).

The rearrangement joins TRBV7-9 to TRBJ1-1, with TRBD1 matching over 7 bases. This CDR3 is built from 14 residues. In germline, CDR1 is SEHNR, CDR2 FQNEAQ (reference sequence). V lost 4 bases and J lost 0; bases outside the gene matches: 2. The CDR3, as DNA: TGTGCCAGCAGCTGGGGACAGCTGAACACTGAAGCTTTCTTT. This translates into CASSWGQLNTEAFF.

J is TRBJ2-5 and V is TRBV30, with 10 bases aligning to TRBD2. The junction had 9 bases not matched to a gene; V was cut back by 4 bases and J by 4 bases. Germline V CDR1 and CDR2: GTSNPN, SVGIG (reference sequence). The CDR3 is 15 amino acids. CDR3 sequence (DNA): TGTGCCTGGACCGTCAGCGGGGGGGCCGGAGAGACCCAGTACTTC. Amino acids: CAWTVSGGAGETQYF. Full variable domain (missing parts from reference TRBV30 and TRBJ2-5): SQTIHQWPATLVQPVGSPLSLECTVEGTSNPNLYWYRQAAGRGLQLLFYSVGIGQISSEVPQNLSASRPQDRQFILSSKKLLLSDSGFYLCAWTVSGGAGETQYFGPGTRLLVL.

The sample holds a few counts of this clone. The rearrangement joins TRBV7-6 to TRBJ2-5, with 13 bases lining up with TRBD2. This CDR3 comprises 16 residues. The junction had 4 bases not matched to a gene; V was cut back by 2 bases and J by 4 bases. Germline loops: CDR1 SGHVS, CDR2 FNYEAQ. The CDR3 DNA reads TGTGCCAGCAGCTTAACTAGCGGGGGGGCAGGAGAGACCCAGTACTTC. This translates into CASSLTSGGAGETQYF.

This clone is classed as medium-sized. This rearrangement joins TRBV6-1 to TRBJ2-6, with 8 bases aligning to TRBD2. The CDR3 has 20 amino acids. J was trimmed by 0 bases and V by 3 bases; bases with no gene match: 13. Per the germline V gene, CDR1 is MNHNS and CDR2 is SASEGT. As DNA, the CDR3 is TGTGCCAGCAGTGACGGGCCCGTGACTAGCGCCAGCTCTGGGGCCAACGTCCTGACTTTC. This translates into CASSDGPVTSASSGANVLTF.

This clone came up a few times. The chain employs TRBV6-5 and TRBJ2-2; the D gene is possibly TRBD2 (6 bases). In germline, CDR1 is MNHEY, CDR2 SVGAGI. The CDR3 is 15 amino acids. V shed 0 bases and J shed 6 bases, with 11 bases lying between them. The chain's CDR3 is CASSYSFGGSGELFF. In nucleotides, the CDR3 is TGTGCCAGCAGTTACTCCTTTGGGGGGTCCGGGGAGCTGTTTTTT.

This chain uses TRBV30 with TRBJ1-2, with D unresolved. Trimming stripped 2 bases from V and 2 bases from J, with 15 bases between. Per the germline V gene, CDR1 is GTSNPN and CDR2 is SVGIG (reference sequence). The CDR3 extends over 15 amino acids. The CDR3 is CAWSQDALGNYGYTF. Written as DNA, the CDR3 is TGTGCCTGGAGTCAAGACGCGCTCGGGAACTATGGCTACACCTTC. The full variable domain, its missing parts supplied by reference TRBV30 and TRBJ1-2, is SQTIHQWPATLVQPVGSPLSLECTVEGTSNPNLYWYRQAAGRGLQLLFYSVGIGQISSEVPQNLSASRPQDRQFILSSKKLLLSDSGFYLCAWSQDALGNYGYTFGSGTRLTVV.

This clone occurred once. V is TRBV28 and J is TRBJ2-5; D call uncertain. The DNA end favors TRBJ2-7, so the J call may be wrong. The V gene's germline CDR1 is MDHEN and CDR2 SYDVKM. The length of the CDR3 is 14 residues. The chain's CDR3 is CASSFGGVSDEQYF. CDR3 in DNA: TGTGCCAGCAGTTTTGGCGGAGTAAGCGACGAGCAGTACTTC.

This clone was detected only a few times. The J gene is TRBJ2-1, the V gene TRBV11-1, with TRBD2 as a possible D gene (7 bases). The V and J ends lost 1 base and 4 bases respectively, with 11 bases between them. In germline, CDR1 is SGHAT, CDR2 FQDESV (reference sequence). The CDR3 is 15 residues long. CDR3 sequence: CASSLGRGPYNEQFF. The CDR3 DNA follows: TGTGCCAGCAGCTTAGGGCGGGGGCCTTACAATGAGCAGTTCTTC.

V gene TRBV19 combines with J gene TRBJ2-4; D may be TRBD1 (5 bases). The end of the DNA aligns better with TRBJ2-7, so the J call may be wrong. Germline V gives CDR1 LNHDA, CDR2 SQIVND (reference sequence). The CDR3 consists of 14 residues. The CDR3 spells CASSRTNYYYEQYF. Written as DNA, the CDR3 is TGTGCCAGTAGTAGGACAAACTATTACTACGAGCAGTACTTC.

This clone is labeled medium-sized. The rearrangement joins TRBV19 to TRBJ2-3, with D uncertain. V lost 8 bases and J lost 4, with 13 bases in between. The length of the CDR3 is 13 residues. CDR1 LNHDA and CDR2 SQIVND come from the germline V gene (reference sequence). CDR3 in DNA: TGTGCCAGTCAACGGGCGAATTCAGATACGCAGTATTTT. Translating gives CASQRANSDTQYF.

The chain is built from TRBV10-3 and TRBJ2-3; no definite D call. Germline loops: CDR1 ENHRY, CDR2 SYGVKD. Trimming left V 0 bases short and J 0 bases short, with 4 bases between. The CDR3 runs 14 residues. The CDR3 nucleotides are TGTGCCATCAGTGAGTCGGCTAGCACAGATACGCAGTATTTT. As protein: CAISESASTDTQYF.

The chain is built from TRBV28 and TRBJ2-7, with no clear D. Trimming cost V 4 bases and J 3 bases, with 4 bases left between them. Germline V gene data show CDR1 as MDHEN and CDR2 as SYDVKM. CDR3 length: 11 residues. Here the CDR3 reads CASSYLYEQYF. The CDR3 DNA reads as TGTGCCAGCAGTTACCTCTACGAGCAGTACTTC.

This clone was picked up a small number of times. The junction shows a germline mismatch at one end, possibly a read error. The rearrangement joins TRBV6-1 to TRBJ2-3, with TRBD2 as a possible D gene (7 bases). Per the germline V gene, CDR1 is MNHNS and CDR2 is SASEGT. The CDR3 covers 11 residues. The CDR3: CASREGGGEYF. CDR3 DNA: TGTGCCAGCAGGGAAGGGGGGGGTGAGTATTTT.

A few counts support this clone. This chain connects TRBV6-5 to TRBJ2-7; D is perhaps TRBD2 (5 bases). Trimming stripped 8 bases from V and 3 bases from J, with 20 bases between. Germline V lookup: CDR1 MNHEY, CDR2 SVGAGI. The CDR3 totals 15 residues. The CDR3 DNA reads TGTGCCAGCTCGAGAGAGGGAACCCCGAGCTACGAGCAGTACGTC. Translating it yields CASSREGTPSYEQYV.

This clone was seen only a few times. The rearrangement links TRBV10-3 to TRBJ1-5; a possible D gene is TRBD1 (5 bases). V was clipped by 8 bases and J by 3 bases, with 5 bases between them. CDR3 length: 11 residues. The germline V gene has CDR1 ENHRY and CDR2 SYGVKD. CDR3 DNA sequence: TGTGCCATCGGGACCAATCAGCCCCAGCATTTT. It translates to CAIGTNQPQHF.

The chain combines TRBV5-6 with TRBJ2-2, with 8 bases identical to TRBD2. The CDR3 has 17 residues. From germline, CDR1 is SGHDT and CDR2 YYEEEE. V gave up 3 bases and J gave up 0 bases; unmatched junction bases: 7. CDR3 region: CASSYIGAGANTGELFF. The CDR3 nucleotides are TGTGCCAGCAGCTATATAGGAGCGGGAGCGAACACCGGGGAGCTGTTTTTT.

V and J are TRBV5-1 and TRBJ2-7; 7 positions match TRBD1. Trimming removed 4 bases from V and 5 bases from J; junction bases left unmatched: 6. Looked up from germline, CDR1 is SGHRS and CDR2 is YFSETQ. This CDR3 spans 13 amino acids. The CDR3 is CASSHRQGNEQYF. The DNA of the CDR3 is TGCGCCAGCAGCCATCGACAGGGAAACGAGCAGTACTTC.

By sample share, this clone is medium-sized. This chain connects TRBV21-1 to TRBJ1-4; the D call of TRBD1 is as the table states it, not checked on the DNA. TRBV21-1 is listed as a pseudogene. The CDR3 totals 18 residues. As DNA, the CDR3 is TGTGCCAGCAGCAAAGTGAGGGAACCGGGACAGGGAAGTGAAAAACTGTTTTTT. This encodes CASSKVREPGQGSEKLFF.

A few counts support this clone. V and J are TRBV15 and TRBJ2-7; D is uncertain. V lost 0 bases, J lost 3 bases, and 6 bases lay in between. Germline CDR1 reads LNHNV; CDR2 reads YYDKDF (reference sequence). The CDR3 is 13 residues long. The CDR3 here is CATSRDLGYEQYF. The CDR3 DNA sequence: TGTGCCACCAGCAGAGATTTGGGCTACGAGCAGTACTTC.

The gene calls are TRBV19 and TRBJ2-2; 9 bases fit TRBD1. With V trimmed by 2 bases and J by 6 bases, 1 base remained unmatched. Looked up from germline, CDR1 is LNHDA and CDR2 is SQIVND (reference sequence). The CDR3 covers 14 residues. The CDR3: CASSIRQGAGELFF. The CDR3 nucleotides read TGTGCCAGTAGTATAAGACAGGGGGCCGGGGAGCTGTTTTTT.

In this sample, this clone turned up a few times. CDR3 in amino acids: CASSLAAGRTYEQYF. The CDR3 DNA sequence: TGCGCCAGCAGCTTGGCTGCAGGGAGAACCTACGAGCAGTACTTC. This sequence joins TRBV5-1 and TRBJ2-7; possibly TRBD1 or TRBD2 for D (5 bases each). The length of the CDR3 is 15 residues. In germline, CDR1 is SGHRS, CDR2 YFSETQ. V was shortened by 0 bases and J by 2 bases, with 12 bases between the two germline ends.

This clone appeared a single time. The chain joins TRBV6-4 to TRBJ2-7; 10 nucleotides agree with TRBD2. The CDR3 length is 17 residues. Germline CDR1 reads MRHNA; CDR2 reads SNTAGT. CDR3 bases: TGTGCCAGCAGTTACTCGAATTGGGCGGAGCGGGGGGGCGAGCAGTACGTC. Translated, it gives CASSYSNWAERGGEQYV.

The chain employs TRBV30 and TRBJ2-3; 11 bases line up with TRBD2. Germline-derived CDR1 and CDR2 are GTSNPN and SVGIG (reference sequence). The CDR3 runs to 13 residues. V gave up 4 bases and J gave up 7 bases; unmatched junction bases: 4. Here the CDR3 DNA reads TGTGCCTGGAATAGCGGGGGGGCCCATACGCAGTATTTT. This gives the protein CAWNSGGAHTQYF.

In this sample, this clone is medium-sized. The chain is built from TRBV28 and TRBJ2-5; unclear D gene. Germline loops: CDR1 MDHEN, CDR2 SYDVKM. This CDR3 has 12 amino acids. V lost 3 bases to trimming and J lost 7 bases, with 9 bases between them. CDR3 region: CASSFAGGTQYF. The CDR3, as DNA: TGTGCCAGCAGTTTTGCTGGTGGGACCCAGTACTTC.